The 18 T cell receptor beta chains in this list originate from one sample, sequenced in a study of radiotherapy plus CTLA-4 blockade in lung cancer. Sequencing was performed with immunoSEQ multiplex PCR; in TCRdb, only in-frame clones are kept and a portion is missing. Altogether roughly 100,000 clones are present, 85% being singletons, with the ten largest covering roughly 2.5%. This sample comprised peripheral blood, obtained from a patient treated with radiotherapy plus ipilimumab. All receptors derive from a human donor with non-small cell lung cancer that progressed on radiotherapy plus ipilimumab. Some clones in this sample may be carry-over from other donors' samples.

This clone was seen only a few times. The V and J genes are TRBV7-9 and TRBJ2-7, with 9 bases matching TRBD1. The CDR3 has 18 residues. The germline V gene encodes CDR1 SEHNR and CDR2 FQNEAQ (reference sequence). V was clipped by 5 bases and J by 3 bases; unmatched bases: 17. The CDR3 DNA follows: TGTGCCAGCAGCCTATATCCGGGACAGGGATTTAGGGTCTACGAGCAGTACTTC. It translates to CASSLYPGQGFRVYEQYF.

The rearrangement joins TRBV6-6 to TRBJ1-1; D perhaps matches TRBD1 (5 bases). CDR3 length equals 13 residues. The V gene lost 5 bases and the J gene lost 2 bases, with 9 bases spanning the gap. Germline V gene lookup returns CDR1 MNHNY and CDR2 SVGAGI (reference sequence). The CDR3 nucleotides are TGTGCCAGCAGTCCCAGGGTCAACACTGAAGCTTTCTTT. It encodes CASSPRVNTEAFF.

This chain joins TRBV5-6 and TRBJ2-1; TRBD2 is a possible D gene (6 bases). V shed 3 bases and J shed 4 bases, with 20 bases lying between them. CDR1 and CDR2 from the germline V gene are SGHDT and YYEEEE. This CDR3 has 17 amino acids. The CDR3 DNA follows: TGTGCCAGCAGCTCCACCGGGACTCCTCGTCCTTACAATGAGCAGTTCTTC. Amino acids: CASSSTGTPRPYNEQFF.

CDR3: CASSGGIGLWADTQYF. CDR3 sequence (DNA): TGTGCCAGCAGCGGAGGCATTGGGCTCTGGGCGGATACGCAGTATTTT. V and J are TRBV9 and TRBJ2-3, with no clear D. Germline loops: CDR1 SGDLS, CDR2 YYNGEE. V gave up 3 bases and J gave up 6 bases, with 20 bases separating them. CDR3 length: 16 residues.

The chain is built from TRBV9 and TRBJ2-5, with D unclear. Trimming removed 0 bases from V and 4 bases from J, with 19 bases in between. Per the germline V gene, CDR1 is SGDLS and CDR2 is YYNGEE. The CDR3 covers 17 residues. The CDR3 nucleotides are TGTGCCAGCAGCGTAGGATCCCCCCGGCTTTCAGGAGAGACCCAGTACTTC. It specifies CASSVGSPRLSGETQYF.

This rearrangement joins TRBV5-1 to TRBJ1-6, with 11 bases aligning to TRBD1. This CDR3 region has 16 residues. V lost 0 bases to trimming and J lost 8 bases; unmatched junction nucleotides: 4. Germline CDR1 is SGHRS and CDR2 is YFSETQ. The CDR3 nucleotides are TGCGCCAGCAGCTTGGTGGACAGGGGGCGGCATTCACCCCTCCACTTT. It codes for CASSLVDRGRHSPLHF.

The chain employs TRBV19 and TRBJ1-3; perhaps TRBD1 as D (6 bases). V was shortened by 6 bases and J by 1 base, with 16 bases between the two germline ends. This CDR3 comprises 16 residues. Looked up from germline, CDR1 is LNHDA and CDR2 is SQIVND (reference sequence). The CDR3, as DNA: TGTGCCAGTAGCCAGAGGGTAGGGGGATCTGGAAACACCATATATTTT. Encoded protein: CASSQRVGGSGNTIYF. The variable domain in full, completed from reference TRBV19 and TRBJ1-3, reads DGGITQSPKYLFRKEGQNVTLSCEQNLNHDAMYWYRQDPGQGLRLIYYSQIVNDFQKGDIAEGYSVSREKKESFPLTVTSAQKNPTAFYLCASSQRVGGSGNTIYFGEGSWLTVV.

The CDR3 DNA is TGTGCTAGTGGTTTGGGAGGGGTTGAAGCTTTCTTT. As protein: CASGLGGVEAFF. V and J are TRBV12-5 and TRBJ1-1; TRBD1 is a possible D gene (5 bases). V shed 1 base and J shed 7 bases, with 7 bases lying between them. The CDR3 contains 12 residues. Germline CDR1 and CDR2: LGHNT and FRNRAP.

Remarks on this clone: The conserved closing phenylalanine or tryptophan is absent in this CDR3, likely reflecting a read error. V is TRBV4-3 and J is TRBJ2-6, with a weak D call TRBD2 (5 bases). There are 15 residues in the CDR3. Germline values: CDR1 LGHNA, CDR2 YSLEER. Trimming removed 1 base at V and 2 bases at J, with 6 bases between. DNA of the CDR3: TGCGCCAGCAGCCAAGTCGGGGCTGGGGCCAACGTCCTGACTTCC. This translates into CASSQVGAGANVLTS.

This sequence joins TRBV18 and TRBJ2-7; 11 bases map to TRBD2. The CDR3 runs to 15 residues. The germline gives CDR1 KGHSH, CDR2 LQKENI. Trimming took 2 bases from V and 0 from J; bases not matched to a gene: 0. CDR3 region: CASSPGLAGSYEQYF. CDR3 in DNA: TGTGCCAGCTCACCAGGACTAGCGGGCTCCTACGAGCAGTACTTC.

The V call is TRBV7-2, the J call TRBJ2-7, with 10 bases that match TRBD2. The CDR3 length is 15 residues. Per the germline V gene, CDR1 is SGHTA and CDR2 is FQGNSA. V gave up 4 bases and J gave up 7 bases; unmatched junction bases: 10. The CDR3 loop reads CASSSLAGGPREQYF. The CDR3 DNA follows: TGTGCCAGCAGCTCTTTAGCGGGGGGCCCTAGGGAGCAGTACTTC.

This chain connects TRBV16 to TRBJ1-5; 9 bases are a match to TRBD1. Germline values: CDR1 KGHSY, CDR2 FQNENV. The CDR3 runs to 14 residues. The ends lost 4 bases at V and 7 bases at J; junction bases unmatched: 5. CDR3 sequence reads: CASSRGQGNQPQHF. Here the CDR3 DNA reads TGTGCCAGCAGCCGAGGACAGGGGAACCAGCCCCAGCATTTT.

This rearrangement joins TRBV7-3 to TRBJ2-3; D gene unclear. The CDR3 is 14 amino acids. Per the germline V gene, CDR1 is SGHTA and CDR2 is FQGTGA. Trimming pared 1 base from V and 4 bases from J, leaving 9 bases between. The CDR3 protein is CASSLKGPADTQYF. The CDR3 region has the DNA TGTGCCAGCAGCTTAAAGGGTCCAGCAGATACGCAGTATTTT.

The rearrangement uses TRBV5-1 and TRBJ2-4; D tentatively reads TRBD1 or TRBD2 (5 bases each). The CDR3 runs to 16 residues. CDR1 and CDR2 (germline): SGHRS, YFSETQ. V was clipped by 2 bases and J by 15 bases, with 27 bases between them. The CDR3 loop reads CASSLLTPKQEESRYF. The CDR3 region has the DNA TGCGCCAGCAGCTTATTGACACCCAAACAGGAGGAGTCTCGGTACTTC.

The V gene is TRBV28, the J gene TRBJ2-7; 7 nucleotides align to TRBD1. The DNA end is more similar to TRBJ2-5, so the J call may be wrong. This CDR3 is built from 13 residues. Germline CDR1 is MDHEN and CDR2 is SYDVKM. The CDR3 coding sequence is TGTGCCAGCAGTAAGACAGGGCGGGAGACCCAGTACTTC. The encoded protein is CASSKTGRETQYF.

The V and J genes are TRBV7-2 and TRBJ2-1; D might be TRBD2 (5 bases). Trimming left V 10 bases short and J 6 bases short, with 19 bases between. Per germline, CDR1 SGHTA and CDR2 FQGNSA. The CDR3 runs to 14 residues. CDR3 coding DNA: TGTGCCATACAATCTGGGAGTTCATCCAATGAGCAGTTCTTC. This codes for CAIQSGSSSNEQFF.

V gene TRBV27 combines with J gene TRBJ1-1, with D tentatively TRBD1 (5 bases). Trimming pared 5 bases from V and 6 bases from J, leaving 13 bases between. Germline loops: CDR1 MNHEY, CDR2 SMNVEV (reference sequence). CDR3 size: 13 residues. In DNA, the CDR3 is TGTGCCAGCAGTCTACGGGGGGTCTCTGAAGCTTTCTTT. Translation gives CASSLRGVSEAFF.

The gene calls are TRBV7-9 and TRBJ2-5, with 7 bases fitting TRBD1. J was trimmed by 2 bases and V by 5 bases; bases with no gene match: 11. CDR3 length: 16 amino acids. Germline V gene sequence: CDR1 SEHNR, CDR2 FQNEAQ (reference sequence). The CDR3 bases are TGTGCCAGCAGCGCCCGACAGGGAGAGCTGCAAGAGACCCAGTACTTC. This translates into CASSARQGELQETQYF.